These 15 T cell receptor beta chains originate from one sample sequenced in a study of OX40 agonist ivuxolimab in advanced cancers. Here immunoSEQ multiplex PCR was the method, and the copy in TCRdb shows in-frame clones only, minus some. The data contain about 98,000 clones, roughly nine tenths of them singletons. Material: CD4+ or CD8+ T cells sorted from blood, obtained in a trial of the OX40 agonist ivuxolimab. These receptors were obtained from an adult with an advanced solid tumor such as melanoma, head and neck, liver or kidney cancer.

The J gene is TRBJ1-4, the V gene TRBV4-2; no clear D gene. Trimming pared 0 bases from V and 10 bases from J, leaving 6 bases between. This CDR3 has 12 residues. CDR1 LGHNA and CDR2 YNFKEQ come from the germline V gene. For the CDR3, the DNA is TGTGCCAGCAGCCAAGATAATAGAAAACTGTTTTTT. This translates into CASSQDNRKLFF.

The V call is TRBV6-5, the J call TRBJ1-5; TRBD1 might be the D (5 bases). This CDR3 has 15 residues. Germline V gene sequence: CDR1 MNHEY, CDR2 SVGAGI. Trimming left V 4 bases short and J 3 bases short, with 13 bases between. CDR3 amino acids: CASSSRDGSNQPQHF. CDR3 bases: TGTGCCAGCAGTTCAAGGGACGGGTCCAATCAGCCCCAGCATTTT.

In regard to this clone: At one end, the junction sequence differs from germline, possibly due to a read error. The rearrangement uses TRBV5-1 and TRBJ2-2, with a tentative D call TRBD1 (6 bases). The V gene's germline CDR1 is SGHRS and CDR2 YFSETQ. This CDR3 region has 15 residues. This CDR3 is CASRAQGTKTGELFF. DNA for the CDR3: TGCGCCAGCAGGGCACAGGGTACGAAGACCGGGGAGCTGTTTTTT.

The chain uses TRBV7-3 and TRBJ1-2, with a weak D call TRBD1 (5 bases). In germline, CDR1 is SGHTA, CDR2 FQGTGA. The germline V and J ends were trimmed by 5 bases and 7 bases, with 14 bases remaining between them. This CDR3 is 13 amino acids long. CDR3 bases: TGTGCCAGCAGCGTGGGGGAAAATGGTGGCTACACCTTC. Protein sequence: CASSVGENGGYTF.

The chain uses TRBV7-2 and TRBJ2-2; D uncertain. Germline lookup yields CDR1 SGHTA and CDR2 FQGNSA. Trimming took 5 bases from V and 0 from J, leaving 13 bases between them. The CDR3 has 16 residues. The CDR3 region is CASSPNSRPNTGELFF. The CDR3 DNA follows: TGTGCCAGCAGCCCCAATAGCAGACCGAACACCGGGGAGCTGTTTTTT.

This sequence joins TRBV7-8 and TRBJ2-3; the D gene is possibly TRBD2 (6 bases). CDR3 length: 18 amino acids. Trimming removed 1 base at V and 0 bases at J, with 17 bases between. CDR1 and CDR2 (germline): SGHVS, FQNEAQ. CDR3 in amino acids: CASSLGLIADASTDTQYF. The CDR3 DNA reads TGTGCCAGCAGCTTAGGGCTAATAGCGGACGCTAGCACAGATACGCAGTATTTT.

The V and J genes are TRBV14 and TRBJ2-3, with D perhaps matching TRBD1 (6 bases). The germline V and J ends were trimmed by 6 bases and 2 bases, with 21 bases remaining between them. The CDR3 sequence is 17 residues long. CDR1 SGHDN and CDR2 FVKESK come from the germline V gene. The DNA of the CDR3 is TGTGCCAGCAGTTACTTCACCGCGGCAGGGGACACAGATACGCAGTATTTT. This gives the protein CASSYFTAAGDTDTQYF.

The chain uses TRBV5-4 and TRBJ1-2; D call uncertain. CDR1 and CDR2 (germline): SGHNT, YYREEE (reference sequence). V lost 2 bases and J 6 bases, leaving 11 bases between the germline ends. The CDR3 contains 13 residues. DNA of the CDR3: TGTGCCAGCAGCTTCGTCGGGCAGCATGGCTACACCTTC. This sequence encodes CASSFVGQHGYTF.

This rearrangement joins TRBV7-3 to TRBJ1-3, with no clear D. Germline V gene sequence: CDR1 SGHTA, CDR2 FQGTGA. The V end lost 5 bases, the J end lost 4 bases, and 9 bases lay between the germline ends. CDR3 length equals 13 residues. CDR3 in amino acids: CASSPGWGNTIYF. In DNA form, the CDR3 reads TGTGCCAGCAGCCCGGGCTGGGGAAACACCATATATTTT.

CDR3 coding DNA: TGCAGCGTTGAGGGGAAGACTAGCGGGAGCAATGAGCAGTTCTTC. This gives the protein CSVEGKTSGSNEQFF. V gene TRBV29-1 combines with J gene TRBJ2-1; TRBD2 agrees at 12 bases. Per the germline V gene, CDR1 is SQVTM and CDR2 is ANQGSEA. The CDR3 has 15 amino acids. V shed 3 bases and J 6 bases; nucleotides not matched to a gene: 6.

The gene calls are TRBV29-1 and TRBJ1-5, with a tentative D call TRBD1 (5 bases). Germline-derived CDR1 and CDR2 are SQVTM and ANQGSEA. The CDR3 spans 13 residues. V lost 6 bases and J lost 5, with 14 bases in between. The CDR3 reads CSVAGAEDQPQHF. The CDR3 DNA reads TGCAGCGTCGCCGGGGCGGAAGATCAGCCCCAGCATTTT.

This clone was seen only a few times. This chain uses TRBV5-1 with TRBJ1-1; D unresolved. In germline, CDR1 is SGHRS, CDR2 YFSETQ. V lost 2 bases to trimming and J lost 11 bases, with 10 bases between them. The CDR3 extends over 11 amino acids. CDR3 protein: CASSFGREAFF. In DNA, the CDR3 is TGCGCCAGCAGCTTCGGAAGAGAGGCTTTCTTT.

The chain links TRBV2 to TRBJ2-2, with 9 bases that match TRBD1. The length of the CDR3 is 15 residues. Germline loops: CDR1 SNHLY, CDR2 FYNNEI. The ends lost 6 bases at V and 7 bases at J; junction bases unmatched: 9. The DNA of the CDR3 is TGTGCCAGCAGAAAGGGACAGGGAAAGGTCGGGGAGCTGTTTTTT. It is translated as CASRKGQGKVGELFF.

This chain joins TRBV29-1 and TRBJ1-1; the match to TRBD1 covers 7 bases. Losses at the gene ends were 4 bases for V and 5 bases for J; bases not matched to a gene: 7. CDR1 and CDR2 from the germline V gene are SQVTM and ANQGSEA. This CDR3 spans 13 amino acids. The CDR3 protein is CSVGDRVGTEAFF. The DNA for the CDR3 is TGCAGCGTTGGAGACAGGGTGGGGACTGAAGCTTTCTTT. Complete variable domain (other parts from reference TRBV29-1 and TRBJ1-1): SAVISQKPSRDICQRGTSLTIQCQVDSQVTMMFWYRQQPGQSLTLIATANQGSEATYESGFVIDKFPISRPNLTFSTLTVSNMSPEDSSIYLCSVGDRVGTEAFFGQGTRLTVV.

The rearrangement links TRBV29-1 to TRBJ1-1; D perhaps matches TRBD1 (5 bases). The CDR3 is 14 residues long. Looked up from germline, CDR1 is SQVTM and CDR2 is ANQGSEA. Trimming took 5 bases from V and 1 from J, leaving 14 bases between them. CDR3 sequence reads: CSVTGAEKNTEAFF. The CDR3 DNA follows: TGCAGCGTTACCGGGGCGGAAAAGAACACTGAAGCTTTCTTT.